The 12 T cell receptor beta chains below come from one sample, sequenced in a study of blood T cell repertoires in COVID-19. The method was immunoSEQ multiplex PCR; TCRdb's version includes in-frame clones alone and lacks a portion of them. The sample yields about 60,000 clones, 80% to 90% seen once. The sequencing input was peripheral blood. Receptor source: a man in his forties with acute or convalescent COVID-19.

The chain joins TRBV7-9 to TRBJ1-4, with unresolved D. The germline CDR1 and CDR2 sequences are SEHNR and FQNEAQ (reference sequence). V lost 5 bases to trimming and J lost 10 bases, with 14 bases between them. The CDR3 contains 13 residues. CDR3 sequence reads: CASSPPVSGKLFF. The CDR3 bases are TGTGCCAGCAGCCCCCCAGTTTCGGGAAAACTGTTTTTT.

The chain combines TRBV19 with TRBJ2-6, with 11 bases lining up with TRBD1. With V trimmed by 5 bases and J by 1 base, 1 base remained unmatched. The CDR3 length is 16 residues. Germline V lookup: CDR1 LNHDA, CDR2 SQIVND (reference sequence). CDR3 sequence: CASSRDRGSGANVLTF. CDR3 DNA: TGTGCCAGTAGTCGGGACAGGGGGTCTGGGGCCAACGTCCTGACTTTC.

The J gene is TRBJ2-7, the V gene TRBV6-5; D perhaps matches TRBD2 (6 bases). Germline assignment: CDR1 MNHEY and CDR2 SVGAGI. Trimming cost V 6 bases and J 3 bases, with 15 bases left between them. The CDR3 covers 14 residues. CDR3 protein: CASRTRDSRYEQYF. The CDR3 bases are TGTGCCAGCAGGACCCGGGACTCCCGCTACGAGCAGTACTTC.

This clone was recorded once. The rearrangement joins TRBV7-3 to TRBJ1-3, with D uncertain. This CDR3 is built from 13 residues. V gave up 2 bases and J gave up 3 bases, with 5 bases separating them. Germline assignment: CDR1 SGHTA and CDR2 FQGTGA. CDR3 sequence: CASSLDFGNTIYF. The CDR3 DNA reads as TGTGCCAGCAGCTTAGACTTTGGAAACACCATATATTTT.

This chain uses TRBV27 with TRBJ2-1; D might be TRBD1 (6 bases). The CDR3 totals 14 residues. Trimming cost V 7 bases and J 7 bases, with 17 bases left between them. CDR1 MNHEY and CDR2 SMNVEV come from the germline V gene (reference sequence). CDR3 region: CASNPQGRGNEQFF. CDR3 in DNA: TGTGCCAGCAACCCTCAGGGGCGTGGGAATGAGCAGTTCTTC.

CDR3 sequence (DNA): TGTGCCATTTCTCCAGGGGGAGAGACCCAGTACTTC. This translates into CAISPGGETQYF. This chain links TRBV10-3 with TRBJ2-5; 7 bases are shared with TRBD1. V was pared by 9 bases and J by 4 bases, with 5 bases of the junction left unmatched. This CDR3 region has 12 residues. Per the germline V gene, CDR1 is ENHRY and CDR2 is SYGVKD.

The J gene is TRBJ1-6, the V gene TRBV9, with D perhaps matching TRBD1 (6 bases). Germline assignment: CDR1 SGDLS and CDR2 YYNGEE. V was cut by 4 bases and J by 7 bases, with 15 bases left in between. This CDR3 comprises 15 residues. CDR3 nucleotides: TGTGCCAGCAGCCCTACTGGGACACTAAATTCACCCCTCCACTTT. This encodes CASSPTGTLNSPLHF.

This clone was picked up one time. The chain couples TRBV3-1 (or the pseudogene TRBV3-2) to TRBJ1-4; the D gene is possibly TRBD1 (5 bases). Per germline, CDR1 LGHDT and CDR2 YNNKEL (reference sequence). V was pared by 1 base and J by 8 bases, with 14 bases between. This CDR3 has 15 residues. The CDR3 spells CASSQAGGTWEKLFF. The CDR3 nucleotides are TGTGCCAGCAGCCAAGCCGGCGGGACTTGGGAAAAACTGTTTTTT.

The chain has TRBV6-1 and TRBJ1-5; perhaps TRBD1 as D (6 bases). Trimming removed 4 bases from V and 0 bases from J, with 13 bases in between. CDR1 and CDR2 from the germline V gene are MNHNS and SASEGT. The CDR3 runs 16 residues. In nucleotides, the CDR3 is TGTGCCAGCAGTGTGGACAGTCTAAATAGCAATCAGCCCCAGCATTTT. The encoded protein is CASSVDSLNSNQPQHF.

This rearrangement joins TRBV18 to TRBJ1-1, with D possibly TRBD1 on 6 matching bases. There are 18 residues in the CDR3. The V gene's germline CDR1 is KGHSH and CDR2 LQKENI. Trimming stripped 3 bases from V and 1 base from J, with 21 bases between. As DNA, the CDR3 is TGTGCCAGCTCACCGGGGGCCGAGACAGGAGCCTCGAACACTGAAGCTTTCTTT. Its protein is CASSPGAETGASNTEAFF.

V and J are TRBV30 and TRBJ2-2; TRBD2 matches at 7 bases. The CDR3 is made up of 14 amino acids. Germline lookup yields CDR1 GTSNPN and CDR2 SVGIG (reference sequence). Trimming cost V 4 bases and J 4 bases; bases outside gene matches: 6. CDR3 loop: CAWTSAGSTGELFF. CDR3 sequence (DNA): TGTGCCTGGACCTCAGCGGGGTCCACCGGGGAGCTGTTTTTT.

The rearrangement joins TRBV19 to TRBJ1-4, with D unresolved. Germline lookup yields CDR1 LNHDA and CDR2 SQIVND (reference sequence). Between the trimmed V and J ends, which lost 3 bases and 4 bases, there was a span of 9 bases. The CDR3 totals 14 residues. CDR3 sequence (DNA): TGTGCCAGTAGTATGGCAATCGATAATGAAAAACTGTTTTTT. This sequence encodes CASSMAIDNEKLFF.